The 27 T cell receptor beta chains below all came from one sample that was sequenced in a study of blood T cells in healthy people across ages. The use of a sample-barcoded 5' primer and a J-beta primer mix characterized a second PCR of about 7 to 12 cycles. TCRdb independently ran MiXCR on the 5' RACE reads; one entry per CDR3 protein. This table holds about 620,000 distinct CDR3 sequences, approximately 52% found once. Specimen: blood. The receptors were gathered from a woman of 80 years or more in good health.

On this clonotype itself: A much larger clone lies one base from this, so it may be a read error. The J gene is TRBJ2-1, the V gene TRBV20-1; no definite D call. Near its end, the DNA agrees better with TRBJ2-7, so the J call may be wrong. Germline loops: CDR1 DFQATT, CDR2 SNEGSKA (reference sequence). The CDR3 contains 13 residues. For the CDR3, the DNA is TGCAGTGGCCGCGAATTCCGGAACAATGAGCAGTACTTC. It encodes CSGREFRNNEQYF.

This clonotype was seen at least ten times. The chain recombines TRBV12-5 with TRBJ2-3; 7 bases fit TRBD1. The CDR3 is made up of 13 amino acids. V dropped 6 bases and J dropped 6; count of bases not matched to a gene: 6. CDR1 is LGHNT, CDR2 FRNRAP, per germline. The DNA for the CDR3 is TGTGCTAGTGGACCCGAGACAGGGGATACGCAGTATTTT. Translating it yields CASGPETGDTQYF.

This sequence joins TRBV10-3 and TRBJ1-2; perhaps TRBD1 as D (5 bases). Per germline, CDR1 ENHRY and CDR2 SYGVKD. The CDR3 is 13 amino acids. V lost 7 bases and J 2 bases, leaving 11 bases between the germline ends. DNA of the CDR3: TGTGCCATCATGGGCGAGGGGAACTATGGCTACACCTTC. The encoded protein is CAIMGEGNYGYTF.

Regarding this clonotype: Being one base from a much bigger clone, this may be a read error. The chain uses TRBV29-1 and TRBJ2-5; D perhaps matches TRBD2 (6 bases). The CDR3 consists of 14 residues. V gave up 7 bases and J gave up 11 bases, with 26 bases separating them. Germline loops: CDR1 SQVTM, CDR2 ANQGSEA. CDR3 nucleotides: TGCAGCGGGTCTGGCGGGGACTTCCACAATGAGCAGTACTTC. This sequence encodes CSGSGGDFHNEQYF.

In its sample, this clonotype was seen many times. V is TRBV5-1 and J is TRBJ2-7; D is ambiguous. CDR1 SGHRS and CDR2 YFSETQ come from the germline V gene. Trimming shortened V by 2 bases and J by 7 bases, and 13 bases separated the two germline ends. CDR3 length equals 13 residues. The CDR3 region has the DNA TGCGCCAGCAGCTTAGAACCCGAATGGGAGCAGTACTTC. It encodes CASSLEPEWEQYF.

With regard to this clonotype: This could be a read error, since a much larger clone is one nucleotide away. The J gene is TRBJ2-5, the V gene TRBV5-1; 11 nucleotides line up with TRBD2. The V segment lost 0 bases and the J segment 11 bases; nucleotides outside the gene matches: 12. Germline V gene sequence: CDR1 SGHRS, CDR2 YFSETQ. This CDR3 has 16 amino acids. For the CDR3, the DNA is TGCGCCAGCAGCTTGGCCACTAGCGGGGGATACAATGAGCAGTACTTC. This codes for CASSLATSGGYNEQYF.

The J gene is TRBJ2-1, the V gene TRBV21-1; TRBD2, the table's D call, lacks a check against the DNA. TRBV21-1 counts as a pseudogene. This CDR3 is 19 amino acids long. DNA of the CDR3: TGTGCCAGCAGCCATCGAGGGTGTACTAGCGGGGCCACATACAATGAGCAGTTCTTC. It encodes CASSHRGCTSGATYNEQFF.

This chain joins TRBV9 and TRBJ2-7, with 7 bases aligning to TRBD2. With V trimmed by 4 bases and J by 2 bases, 9 bases remained unmatched. The CDR3 is made up of 15 amino acids. CDR1 SGDLS and CDR2 YYNGEE come from the germline V gene. CDR3 in DNA: TGTGCCAGCAGCCTCGCGGCGGGAGAAACCTACGAGCAGTACTTC. Protein: CASSLAAGETYEQYF.

The chain recombines TRBV6-6 with TRBJ1-2; D may be TRBD1 (6 bases). From germline, CDR1 is MNHNY and CDR2 SVGAGI (reference sequence). The CDR3 loop spans 15 amino acids. V gave up 2 bases and J gave up 2 bases, with 12 bases separating them. The CDR3 DNA follows: TGTGCCAGCAGTTACAACAGGGACTTGAACTATGGCTACACCTTC. Translating it yields CASSYNRDLNYGYTF.

This CDR3 is CASTSGTGNLYTEAFF. CDR3 coding DNA: TGCGCCAGCACCTCCGGGACAGGGAACCTTTACACTGAAGCTTTCTTT. This rearrangement joins TRBV5-1 to TRBJ1-1, with 9 bases identical to TRBD1. CDR1 is SGHRS and CDR2 is YFSETQ in the germline V gene. The CDR3 consists of 16 residues. J was trimmed by 3 bases and V by 6 bases; bases with no gene match: 12.

This chain connects TRBV20-1 to TRBJ2-3; D might be TRBD2 (6 bases). The CDR3 loop spans 14 amino acids. V was shortened by 0 bases and J by 2 bases, with 9 bases between the two germline ends. Germline V gives CDR1 DFQATT, CDR2 SNEGSKA (reference sequence). In DNA form, the CDR3 reads TGCAGTGCTAGAGATGGGACTTACACAGATACGCAGTATTTT. Translation: CSARDGTYTDTQYF.

This clonotype was observed a few times. The chain joins TRBV7-2 to TRBJ2-1; D call uncertain. CDR1 is SGHTA and CDR2 is FQGNSA in the germline V gene. The CDR3 is 12 residues long. Between the trimmed V and J ends, which lost 8 bases and 7 bases, there was a span of 12 bases. The CDR3 DNA is TGTGCCAGCGAAGGCCGTTTAAATGAGCAGTTCTTC. Amino acids: CASEGRLNEQFF.

The rearrangement links TRBV6-6 to TRBJ2-3; 7 bases are shared with TRBD1. This CDR3 is built from 16 residues. The germline gives CDR1 MNHNY, CDR2 SVGAGI (reference sequence). The junction had 15 bases not matched to a gene; V was cut back by 6 bases and J by 6 bases. CDR3: CASSQDRIRLSDTQYF. The CDR3 DNA sequence: TGTGCCAGCAGCCAGGACAGGATAAGGCTTTCGGATACGCAGTATTTT.

V usage is TRBV20-1 and J usage is TRBJ2-7; 8 nucleotides agree with TRBD1. Germline V CDR1 and CDR2: DFQATT, SNEGSKA (reference sequence). This CDR3 contains 13 residues. V shed 7 bases and J 1 base; nucleotides not matched to a gene: 6. The CDR3 spells CSVTTGESYEQYF. The DNA for the CDR3 is TGCAGTGTTACGACAGGGGAATCCTACGAGCAGTACTTC.

V usage is TRBV7-2 and J usage is TRBJ2-1, with TRBD2 as a possible D gene (6 bases). The CDR3 is 16 amino acids. The V gene's germline CDR1 is SGHTA and CDR2 FQGNSA. Trimming removed 1 base from V and 5 bases from J, with 15 bases in between. DNA of the CDR3: TGTGCCAGCAGCTTAGGATGGGGGGTCTCACACAATGAGCAGTTCTTC. Translation gives CASSLGWGVSHNEQFF.

This clonotype appeared many times. This CDR3 is CASSWTGEHTQYF. CDR3 coding DNA: TGTGCCAGCAGTTGGACAGGGGAACATACGCAGTATTTT. This chain links TRBV12-3 or TRBV12-4 with TRBJ2-3; TRBD1 aligns across 9 bases. CDR3 length equals 13 residues. The trim removed 4 bases at V and 7 bases at J, leaving 3 bases unmatched.

Ten or more counts support this clonotype. The CDR3 loop is CASGRQGPYEQYF. CDR3 sequence (DNA): TGTGCCAGCGGGAGACAGGGTCCGTACGAGCAGTACTTC. The chain has TRBV2 and TRBJ2-7; TRBD1 matches at 7 bases. V was clipped by 8 bases and J by 4 bases; unmatched bases: 8. This CDR3 region has 13 residues. The V gene's germline CDR1 is SNHLY and CDR2 FYNNEI.

In its sample, this clonotype was seen a few times. In DNA form, the CDR3 reads TGCAGTGCTCTAGTTCCTGCTGATAGAGATACGCAGTATTTT. Protein sequence: CSALVPADRDTQYF. This chain links TRBV20-1 with TRBJ2-3; D unclear. The CDR3 extends over 14 amino acids. The V gene's germline CDR1 is DFQATT and CDR2 SNEGSKA (reference sequence). V lost 5 bases and J 5 bases, leaving 17 bases between the germline ends.

This sequence joins TRBV20-1 and TRBJ1-1; TRBD1 might be the D (5 bases). V was clipped by 2 bases and J by 1 base, with 8 bases between them. Per germline, CDR1 DFQATT and CDR2 SNEGSKA (reference sequence). CDR3 length: 13 amino acids. This chain's CDR3 is CSARRQRNTEAFF. The CDR3 region has the DNA TGCAGTGCTAGAAGACAGCGGAACACTGAAGCTTTCTTT.

This CDR3 reads CASSFRAVGEKLFF. As DNA, the CDR3 is TGTGCCAGCAGTTTCAGGGCAGTGGGGGAAAAACTGTTTTTT. V gene TRBV12-3 or TRBV12-4 combines with J gene TRBJ1-4, with D tentatively TRBD1 (5 bases). CDR3 length: 14 residues. The germline V and J ends were trimmed by 3 bases and 8 bases, with 13 bases remaining between them.

This clonotype was observed at least ten times. This chain joins TRBV7-9 and TRBJ2-1; D call uncertain. V shed 5 bases and J shed 10 bases, with 3 bases lying between them. The CDR3 is 9 residues long. Germline V gene lookup returns CDR1 SEHNR and CDR2 FQNEAQ (reference sequence). CDR3 coding DNA: TGTGCCAGCAGCGGCGAGCAGTTCTTC. Its protein product is CASSGEQFF.

The chain joins TRBV20-1 to TRBJ1-2; D is possibly TRBD1 (5 bases). Trimming took off 4 bases at V and 4 bases at J, with 7 bases between the two ends. The CDR3 extends over 11 amino acids. Germline CDR1 is DFQATT and CDR2 is SNEGSKA (reference sequence). CDR3 nucleotides: TGCAGTGCTACAGGGTCCTATGGCTACACCTTC. Encoded protein: CSATGSYGYTF.

In its sample, this clonotype was seen once. One end of the junction varies from germline; a read error may be responsible. V is TRBV10-2 and J is TRBJ2-7, with 10 bases matching TRBD2. The germline gives CDR1 WSHSY, CDR2 SAAADI. This CDR3 contains 13 residues. DNA for the CDR3: TGTGCCAGTGCAGCGGGGGGGCCTAACGAGCAGTACTTC. Translating gives CASAAGGPNEQYF.

This clonotype was found many times. The rearrangement joins TRBV6-6 to TRBJ2-3, with D hard to call. The CDR3 has 12 amino acids. V was cut by 9 bases and J by 6 bases, with 13 bases left in between. Germline loops: CDR1 MNHNY, CDR2 SVGAGI (reference sequence). The CDR3 DNA is TGTGCCAGTAACGATACCCCCGATACGCAGTATTTT. It specifies CASNDTPDTQYF.

The chain employs TRBV7-2 and TRBJ1-5; no definite D call. The V and J ends lost 6 bases and 4 bases respectively, with 13 bases between them. Germline lookup yields CDR1 SGHTA and CDR2 FQGNSA. The CDR3 covers 14 residues. This CDR3 is CASRPTPVNQPQHF. The CDR3 nucleotides read TGTGCCAGCAGGCCTACGCCGGTGAATCAGCCCCAGCATTTT.

As for this clonotype: At one boundary the junction diverges from the germline segment, which might be a read error. The gene calls are TRBV6-5 and TRBJ1-2; D perhaps matches TRBD1 (6 bases). The CDR3 extends over 14 amino acids. CDR1 MNHEY and CDR2 SVGAGI come from the germline V gene. This chain's CDR3 is CASSDGGAHYGHTF. The CDR3 bases are TGTGCCAGCAGTGACGGGGGGGCCCACTATGGCCACACCTTC.

This clonotype was detected ten times or more. The chain carries TRBV9 and TRBJ2-3; 7 nucleotides agree with TRBD2. This CDR3 region has 19 residues. CDR1 SGDLS and CDR2 YYNGEE come from the germline V gene. Trimming removed 0 bases from V and 0 bases from J; junction bases left unmatched: 13. Written as DNA, the CDR3 is TGTGCCAGCAGCGTAGCGCGGGGGACGGCCGTAGGCAGCACAGATACGCAGTATTTT. It yields the protein CASSVARGTAVGSTDTQYF.